These 27 T cell receptor beta chains share one sample of origin, sequenced in a study of blood T cell repertoires in COVID-19. Profiling relied on immunoSEQ multiplex PCR, and the TCRdb table lists in-frame clones only, not all of them. The sample contains about 160,000 clones, around 90% of which appear only once. The sample taken for sequencing was peripheral blood. These receptors were collected from an older woman with active or convalescent COVID-19.

V usage is TRBV12-3 or TRBV12-4 and J usage is TRBJ2-1; the D gene is possibly TRBD2 (6 bases). The CDR3 extends over 13 amino acids. V dropped 3 bases and J dropped 12 bases, with 15 bases sitting between them. CDR3 region: CASSFTRLEGQFF. CDR3 in DNA: TGTGCCAGCAGTTTCACCCGACTAGAAGGGCAGTTCTTC.

This chain uses TRBV7-9 with TRBJ2-1; 7 bases agree with TRBD2. J gave up 16 bases and V 1 base, and 13 bases lay outside the gene matches. The germline gives CDR1 SEHNR, CDR2 FQNEAQ (reference sequence). The CDR3 runs 14 residues. The CDR3 loop is CASSLDPRAGSIFF. The CDR3 nucleotides read TGTGCCAGCAGCTTAGACCCTAGAGCGGGGTCTATCTTCTTC.

This chain links TRBV19 with TRBJ1-6, with 7 bases identical to TRBD1. CDR3 length equals 14 residues. In germline, CDR1 is LNHDA, CDR2 SQIVND (reference sequence). Germline trimming cut 5 bases from V and 6 bases from J; bases unmatched to any gene: 4. As DNA, the CDR3 is TGTGCCAGTAGTTCGGACAGGACTAATTCACCCCTCCACTTT. It codes for CASSSDRTNSPLHF.

The chain joins TRBV18 to TRBJ1-2; 9 nucleotides match TRBD1. The CDR3 has 14 residues. The V and J ends lost 5 bases and 6 bases, in that order; junction bases with no gene match: 7. Germline V gene lookup returns CDR1 KGHSH and CDR2 LQKENI. As DNA, the CDR3 is TGTGCCAGCTCAACCAGGACAGGGGAGGATGGCTACACCTTC. It encodes CASSTRTGEDGYTF. The full variable domain, completed using reference TRBV18 and TRBJ1-2, is NAGVMQNPRHLVRRRGQEARLRCSPMKGHSHVYWYRQLPEEGLKFMVYLQKENIIDESGMPKERFSAEFPKEGPSILRIQQVVRGDSAAYFCASSTRTGEDGYTFGSGTRLTVV.

The chain recombines TRBV2 with TRBJ1-6, with 7 bases identical to TRBD1. Germline CDR1 reads SNHLY; CDR2 reads FYNNEI. The trim removed 10 bases at V and 7 bases at J, leaving 7 bases unmatched. This CDR3 has 13 residues. The CDR3 sequence: CATRQGTNSPLHF. The DNA of the CDR3 is TGTGCCACAAGACAGGGAACCAATTCACCCCTCCACTTT.

This sequence joins TRBV4-3 and TRBJ1-4; weak D call: TRBD1 (5 bases). Per the germline V gene, CDR1 is LGHNA and CDR2 is YSLEER. V lost 0 bases, J lost 0 bases, and 20 bases lay in between. CDR3 size: 20 residues. The CDR3 loop is CASSQDLLGAGLATNEKLFF. CDR3 DNA sequence: TGCGCCAGCAGCCAAGATTTATTAGGGGCAGGGCTTGCAACTAATGAAAAACTGTTTTTT.

The V call is TRBV19, the J call TRBJ1-1; TRBD1 matches 10 bases. Unmatched junction bases numbered 8, after V lost 10 bases and J lost 3 bases. This CDR3 region has 14 residues. CDR1 is LNHDA and CDR2 is SQIVND in the germline V gene (reference sequence). The CDR3 DNA is TGTGCCACAAGACAGGGGGCCGGGGACACTGAAGCTTTCTTT. Its translation is CATRQGAGDTEAFF.

The gene calls are TRBV15 and TRBJ2-7; D remains unclear. CDR1 and CDR2 (germline): LNHNV, YYDKDF (reference sequence). The CDR3 sequence is 13 residues long. With 0 bases removed from V and 1 base from J, the gap between germline ends came to 4 bases. The CDR3 region has the DNA TGTGCCACCAGCAGAGATGTATCCTACGAGCAGTACTTC. Its protein product is CATSRDVSYEQYF.

The chain carries TRBV7-6 and TRBJ2-5; TRBD1 matches 7 bases. The CDR3 covers 17 residues. The trim removed 5 bases at V and 5 bases at J, leaving 17 bases unmatched. CDR1 is SGHVS and CDR2 is FNYEAQ in the germline V gene. CDR3 bases: TGTGCCAGCAGCAGACCGAACCGGACAGGCCACTCGGAGACCCAGTACTTC. Protein product: CASSRPNRTGHSETQYF.

This sequence joins TRBV16 and TRBJ2-1, with TRBD1 matching over 7 bases. V gave up 4 bases and J gave up 7 bases; unmatched junction bases: 10. Germline V lookup: CDR1 KGHSY, CDR2 FQNENV. CDR3 length: 15 amino acids. CDR3: CASSPGTAPGNEQFF. In DNA, the CDR3 is TGTGCCAGCAGCCCGGGGACAGCTCCCGGGAATGAGCAGTTCTTC.

The J gene is TRBJ2-2, the V gene TRBV9; TRBD2 matches 9 bases. The length of the CDR3 is 16 residues. Germline CDR1 reads SGDLS; CDR2 reads YYNGEE. Trimming at V came to 0 bases and at J to 6 bases, leaving 6 bases not matched to a gene. The CDR3 loop is CASSVGASGTPGELFF. CDR3 bases: TGTGCCAGCAGCGTAGGGGCTAGCGGGACTCCCGGGGAGCTGTTTTTT. The variable domain in full, with the rest retrieved from reference TRBV9 and TRBJ2-2, is DSGVTQTPKHLITATGQRVTLRCSPRSGDLSVYWYQQSLDQGLQFLIQYYNGEERAKGNILERFSAQQFPDLHSELNLSSLELGDSALYFCASSVGASGTPGELFFGEGSRLTVL.

This chain links TRBV3-1 (or the pseudogene TRBV3-2) with TRBJ2-3, with D possibly being TRBD2 (6 bases). CDR1 LGHDT and CDR2 YNNKEL come from the germline V gene (reference sequence). The ends were cut back, 3 bases at V and 6 bases at J, with 22 bases in the middle. The CDR3 has 17 amino acids. In DNA form, the CDR3 reads TGTGCCAGCAGCCACGGCATCAAGTCGGGAGATACCGATACGCAGTATTTT. Its translation: CASSHGIKSGDTDTQYF.

V is TRBV7-8 and J is TRBJ1-3; no firm D call. In germline, CDR1 is SGHVS, CDR2 FQNEAQ. The CDR3 extends over 14 amino acids. With 4 bases removed from V and 1 base from J, the gap between germline ends came to 8 bases. The CDR3 loop reads CASSYGVSGNTIYF. The CDR3 coding sequence is TGTGCCAGCAGCTACGGGGTTTCTGGAAACACCATATATTTT.

The chain is built from TRBV3-1 (or the pseudogene TRBV3-2) and TRBJ1-2; TRBD1 matches at 10 bases. With 4 bases clipped from V and 4 bases from J, the junction kept 6 bases outside the gene matches. CDR1 LGHDT and CDR2 YNNKEL come from the germline V gene (reference sequence). There are 15 residues in the CDR3. This chain's CDR3 is CASSLSGQGSYGYTF. The CDR3 coding sequence is TGTGCCAGCAGCCTTTCGGGACAGGGGAGCTATGGCTACACCTTC.

The chain is built from TRBV15 and TRBJ1-2, with 7 bases lining up with TRBD1. The germline CDR1 and CDR2 sequences are LNHNV and YYDKDF (reference sequence). With V trimmed by 5 bases and J by 8 bases, 20 bases remained unmatched. The CDR3 extends over 17 amino acids. The CDR3 region is CATSGVGQEVLRRGYTF. DNA of the CDR3: TGTGCCACCAGCGGGGTAGGACAGGAGGTCCTTAGAAGAGGCTACACCTTC.

The rearrangement uses TRBV12-3 or TRBV12-4 and TRBJ1-6; D not resolved. Trimming removed 2 bases at V and 10 bases at J, with 6 bases between. The CDR3 runs to 12 residues. CDR3 sequence: CASSLLRSPLHF. The CDR3, as DNA: TGTGCCAGCAGTTTACTGCGGTCACCCCTCCACTTT.

The chain carries TRBV4-1 and TRBJ2-1, with 8 bases matching TRBD1. V dropped 0 bases and J dropped 0; count of bases not matched to a gene: 4. There are 17 residues in the CDR3. Germline values: CDR1 MGHRA, CDR2 YSYEKL. The CDR3, as DNA: TGCGCCAGCAGCCAAGAGTACAGGGGGAGCTCCTACAATGAGCAGTTCTTC. Encoded protein: CASSQEYRGSSYNEQFF.

The chain carries TRBV15 and TRBJ1-5; D perhaps matches TRBD1 (6 bases). The CDR3 has 15 residues. CDR1 LNHNV and CDR2 YYDKDF come from the germline V gene (reference sequence). Trimming shortened V by 1 base and J by 4 bases, and 11 bases separated the two germline ends. CDR3 bases: TGTGCCACCAGCAGAGCGCAACAGGGAAATCAGCCCCAGCATTTT. Its translation is CATSRAQQGNQPQHF.

This clone appeared a single time. The CDR3 DNA reads TGCGCCAGCAGCTCGGCAGGGGGGACCGGGGCCAACGTCCTGACTTTC. Amino acids: CASSSAGGTGANVLTF. This chain joins TRBV5-1 and TRBJ2-6; D perhaps matches TRBD1 (7 bases). CDR1 SGHRS and CDR2 YFSETQ come from the germline V gene. The CDR3 totals 16 residues. The V gene lost 3 bases and the J gene lost 4 bases, with 14 bases spanning the gap.

The chain recombines TRBV29-1 with TRBJ1-1, with TRBD1 as a possible D gene (5 bases). Germline V gene sequence: CDR1 SQVTM, CDR2 ANQGSEA. The length of the CDR3 is 11 residues. V was clipped by 7 bases and J by 3 bases, with 9 bases between them. The CDR3 reads CSGQGYTEAFF. DNA of the CDR3: TGCAGCGGTCAGGGATACACTGAAGCTTTCTTT.

In this sample, this clone turned up once. The J gene is TRBJ2-3, the V gene TRBV3-1 (or the pseudogene TRBV3-2), with a tentative D call TRBD1 (6 bases). V lost 2 bases to trimming and J lost 2 bases, with 11 bases between them. CDR3 length equals 15 residues. Per germline, CDR1 LGHDT and CDR2 YNNKEL (reference sequence). The CDR3 sequence: CASSQKGQPTDTQYF. The DNA for the CDR3 is TGTGCCAGCAGCCAAAAAGGACAGCCCACAGATACGCAGTATTTT.

V is TRBV28 and J is TRBJ2-3; 7 nucleotides align to TRBD1. This CDR3 contains 15 residues. From germline, CDR1 is MDHEN and CDR2 SYDVKM. V gave up 4 bases and J gave up 1 base; unmatched junction bases: 5. In nucleotides, the CDR3 is TGTGCCAGCAGTTCCCCGGGGACAGGCACAGATACGCAGTATTTT. This codes for CASSSPGTGTDTQYF.

The J gene is TRBJ2-2, the V gene TRBV3-1 (or the pseudogene TRBV3-2); TRBD2 aligns across 7 bases. Germline trimming cut 0 bases from V and 6 bases from J; bases unmatched to any gene: 1. CDR1 is LGHDT, CDR2 YNNKEL, per germline (reference sequence). The CDR3 contains 14 residues. In DNA form, the CDR3 reads TGTGCCAGCAGCCAAGATCGGGGGGCCGGGGAGCTGTTTTTT. Protein: CASSQDRGAGELFF.

The chain combines TRBV5-1 with TRBJ2-4; 11 bases agree with TRBD2. CDR1 and CDR2 (germline): SGHRS, YFSETQ. CDR3 length: 16 residues. Unmatched junction bases numbered 5, after V lost 0 bases and J lost 6 bases. CDR3 protein: CASSLGLAGGVNIQYF. The CDR3 nucleotides are TGCGCCAGCAGCTTGGGGCTAGCGGGGGGTGTAAACATTCAGTACTTC.

This sequence joins TRBV19 and TRBJ1-2, with D possibly being TRBD1 (5 bases). V lost 4 bases, J lost 4 bases, and 10 bases lay in between. The length of the CDR3 is 13 residues. CDR1 is LNHDA and CDR2 is SQIVND in the germline V gene (reference sequence). The CDR3 bases are TGTGCCAGTAGTACCTGGGGGGTCTATGGCTACACCTTC. Protein sequence: CASSTWGVYGYTF.

Concerning this clone itself: At one of its ends the junction is not consistent with the germline gene, which may arise from a read error. The gene calls are TRBV7-7 and TRBJ2-1; 10 bases map to TRBD1. Germline V CDR1 and CDR2: SSHAT, FNYEAQ (reference sequence). This CDR3 has 13 amino acids. Here the CDR3 reads CASSWGQGSEQFF. CDR3 in DNA: TGTGCTAGCAGCTGGGGACAGGGGAGTGAGCAGTTCTTC.

The chain uses TRBV6-5 and TRBJ2-1; TRBD2 agrees at 8 bases. Germline CDR1 is MNHEY and CDR2 is SVGAGI. CDR3 length: 14 residues. Trimming at V came to 5 bases and at J to 0 bases, leaving 0 bases not matched to a gene. The CDR3 region is CASSSGGSYNEQFF. CDR3 sequence (DNA): TGTGCCAGCAGTAGCGGGGGCTCCTACAATGAGCAGTTCTTC.